The 2 T cell receptor beta chains listed next were all sequenced from one sample in a study of cytomegalovirus exposure and HLA in healthy donors. Vbeta (60) and Jbeta (13) primers were used in the PCR. Method: immunoSEQ multiplex PCR; TCRdb's copy keeps in-frame clones and lacks some. The table has approximately 60,000 clones, roughly 80% seen once. The sample comprised PBMCs. The receptors shown here come from a young man in good health and CMV-seronegative.

The rearrangement joins TRBV10-3 to TRBJ1-2, with TRBD1 identical over 8 bases. From germline, CDR1 is ENHRY and CDR2 SYGVKD. V was pared by 3 bases and J by 6 bases, with 3 bases of the junction left unmatched. The CDR3 spans 13 residues. The CDR3 nucleotides read TGTGCCATCAGTGATGGGACAGGTAATGGCTACACCTTC. Encoded protein: CAISDGTGNGYTF.

The V call is TRBV28, the J call TRBJ1-1; no clear D. Germline CDR1 MDHEN, CDR2 SYDVKM. V shed 7 bases and J shed 6 bases, with 15 bases lying between them. This CDR3 region has 13 residues. CDR3 region: CASIVEQGAEAFF. Here the CDR3 DNA reads TGTGCCAGCATAGTCGAGCAAGGAGCTGAAGCTTTCTTT.